The following is a T cell receptor (beta chain) sequence with its context. These data come from a study of blood T cell repertoires in COVID-19. On the study more broadly: Collection of acute and convalescent COVID-19 samples took place in the United States, Italy and Spain. PBMCs, B-cell-depleted T cells, or T cells provided the cDNA or gDNA that made up the material.

Looked up from germline, CDR1 is SGHAT and CDR2 is FQNNGV. Trimming stripped 2 bases from V and 2 bases from J, with 10 bases between. The CDR3 consists of 14 residues. As handled by the study authors: Amplification from reference gene primers served as the basis for estimated nucleated cell counts. This table comes from immunoSEQ multiplex PCR, and its TCRdb copy is limited to in-frame clones, with some not included. That table furnishes V, J and clone size, whereas the DNA furnished D and trimming. The sample lists about 190,000 clones, roughly 89% seen once, with roughly 0.6% in the top ten. This chain uses TRBV11-2 with TRBJ2-7, with D hard to call. This clonotype originated in a man aged 50 or older with acute or convalescent COVID-19. Sequenced material: peripheral blood. CDR3 coding DNA: TGTGCCAGCAGCTTATTTGGCGGTCCCTACGAGCAGTACTTC. Amino acid sequence: CASSLFGGPYEQYF.